These 30 T cell receptor beta chains were all obtained from the same sample, sequenced in a study of T cell repertoires in cytomegalovirus infection. No antigen is known for these receptors. Each CDR3 protein gets one entry after TCRdb re-called the reads with MiXCR. The table records roughly 280,000 distinct CDR3 sequences, about 20% of them present only once. The sequenced sample was cultured PBMCs, obtained from culture after CMV antigen stimulation. Every receptor here comes from a human donor in good health (CMV status not recorded). Some clones in this sample may be carry-over from other donors' samples.

The V call is TRBV27, the J call TRBJ1-5; 7 bases fit TRBD1. This CDR3 is 15 amino acids long. After removal of 4 bases from V and 4 bases from J, the junction contained 7 bases not matched to a gene. From germline, CDR1 is MNHEY and CDR2 SMNVEV (reference sequence). As DNA, the CDR3 is TGTGCCAGCAGTTCCAGGGGGGGCGGGAATCAGCCCCAGCATTTT. Translating gives CASSSRGGGNQPQHF.

V usage is TRBV2 and J usage is TRBJ2-6, with D perhaps TRBD2 (5 bases). CDR3 size: 13 residues. The germline V gene encodes CDR1 SNHLY and CDR2 FYNNEI. Trimming removed 8 bases at V and 0 bases at J, with 5 bases between. DNA of the CDR3: TGTGCCAGCGGGAGCTCTGGGGCCAACGTCCTGACTTTC. Translating it yields CASGSSGANVLTF.

The rearrangement uses TRBV2 and TRBJ1-2; 9 bases map to TRBD1. The germline gives CDR1 SNHLY, CDR2 FYNNEI. The CDR3 length is 19 residues. The trim removed 6 bases at V and 3 bases at J, leaving 20 bases unmatched. The CDR3 reads CASSETFGTGIPGDYGYTF. The CDR3 bases are TGTGCCAGCAGCGAGACTTTTGGGACAGGGATCCCCGGCGACTATGGCTACACCTTC.

This clonotype was counted many times. This chain connects TRBV7-2 to TRBJ1-1; D remains ambiguous. Deletions cut 7 bases from V and 7 bases from J, with 25 bases between. The length of the CDR3 is 16 residues. The germline V gene encodes CDR1 SGHTA and CDR2 FQGNSA. CDR3 sequence reads: CASTLEWWQASDEAFF. The CDR3 DNA reads TGTGCCAGCACATTGGAGTGGTGGCAGGCGTCTGATGAAGCTTTCTTT. The full variable domain, its missing parts supplied by reference TRBV7-2 and TRBJ1-1, is GAGVSQSPSNKVTEKGKDVELRCDPISGHTALYWYRQSLGQGLEFLIYFQGNSAPDKSGLPSDRFSAERTGGSVSTLTIQRTQQEDSAVYLCASTLEWWQASDEAFFGQGTRLTVV.

This clonotype occurred a few times. CDR3 amino acids: CASSLARPGSSYNSPLHF. In DNA, the CDR3 is TGTGCCAGCAGCTTAGCGCGTCCGGGGAGCTCCTATAATTCACCCCTCCACTTT. This sequence joins TRBV7-8 and TRBJ1-6, with unresolved D. V lost 0 bases and J 0 bases, leaving 12 bases between the germline ends. The length of the CDR3 is 18 residues. Per germline, CDR1 SGHVS and CDR2 FQNEAQ. The full variable domain, rest sourced from reference TRBV7-8 and TRBJ1-6, is GAGVSQSPRYKVAKRGQDVALRCDPISGHVSLFWYQQALGQGPEFLTYFQNEAQLDKSGLPSDRFFAERPEGSVSTLKIQRTQQEDSAVYLCASSLARPGSSYNSPLHFGNGTRLTVT.

The V and J genes are TRBV29-1 and TRBJ2-7; D is possibly TRBD2 (5 bases). The CDR3 covers 11 residues. Germline V gene lookup returns CDR1 SQVTM and CDR2 ANQGSEA. V was pared by 6 bases and J by 5 bases, with 11 bases between. The CDR3 nucleotides are TGCAGCGTCCGGGGTGTCCACGAGCAGTACTTC. It translates to CSVRGVHEQYF.

The table lists this clonotype with a count of one. The chain is built from TRBV20-1 and TRBJ2-2; possible D gene TRBD1, 5 bases. Trimming took 5 bases from V and 5 from J, leaving 9 bases between them. The CDR3 sequence is 12 residues long. Germline assignment: CDR1 DFQATT and CDR2 SNEGSKA (reference sequence). The CDR3 sequence: CSAYKGTGELFF. The DNA for the CDR3 is TGCAGTGCTTATAAGGGGACCGGGGAGCTGTTTTTT.

This clonotype occurred many times. The V call is TRBV7-8, the J call TRBJ2-7, with 7 nucleotides matching TRBD2. This CDR3 is built from 14 residues. The V segment lost 2 bases and the J segment 4 bases; nucleotides outside the gene matches: 5. Germline V lookup: CDR1 SGHVS, CDR2 FQNEAQ. The CDR3 coding sequence is TGTGCCAGCAGCTTACCTGGCGGGAGTTACGAGCAGTACGTC. It is translated as CASSLPGGSYEQYV.

This clonotype has more than one count but fewer than ten. The chain is built from TRBV20-1 and TRBJ2-7; D gene uncertain. V was shortened by 1 base and J by 5 bases, with 6 bases between the two germline ends. CDR1 and CDR2 from the germline V gene are DFQATT and SNEGSKA (reference sequence). CDR3 length: 11 amino acids. The CDR3 bases are TGCAGTGCTAGAGTCTTGAACGAGCAGTACTTC. The encoded protein is CSARVLNEQYF.

As DNA, the CDR3 is TGCAGTGCTAGGCCGGAGAACACTGAAGCTTTCTTT. As protein: CSARPENTEAFF. This chain links TRBV20-1 with TRBJ1-1; D not resolved. V was cut by 3 bases and J by 1 base, with 6 bases left in between. Germline V gene sequence: CDR1 DFQATT, CDR2 SNEGSKA (reference sequence). The CDR3 is 12 amino acids.

The chain combines TRBV6-2 or TRBV6-3 with TRBJ2-1, with 8 bases that match TRBD2. J lost 4 bases, V lost 7 bases, and 9 bases had no gene match. Germline CDR1 reads MNHEY; CDR2 reads SVGEGT. CDR3 length equals 15 residues. The CDR3 is CASTLSGSTYNEQFF. The CDR3 DNA sequence: TGTGCCAGCACCCTAAGCGGGAGTACTTACAATGAGCAGTTCTTC.

In DNA form, the CDR3 reads TGCAGTGCCACATCCGAGGAAGACTATAATTCACCCCTCCACTTT. Translating gives CSATSEEDYNSPLHF. This sequence joins TRBV20-1 and TRBJ1-6; D ambiguous. This CDR3 is 15 amino acids long. V was trimmed by 6 bases and J by 3 bases, leaving 15 bases between them. Per germline, CDR1 DFQATT and CDR2 SNEGSKA (reference sequence).

The chain recombines TRBV4-1 with TRBJ2-7; tentatively, D is TRBD2 (6 bases). Looked up from germline, CDR1 is MGHRA and CDR2 is YSYEKL. Trimming took 0 bases from V and 4 from J, leaving 13 bases between them. The CDR3 has 15 amino acids. This chain's CDR3 is CASSQDQLGGYEQYV. DNA of the CDR3: TGCGCCAGCAGCCAAGATCAGTTGGGAGGATACGAGCAGTACGTC.

This clonotype was observed a few times. V gene TRBV7-3 combines with J gene TRBJ1-1; TRBD1 aligns across 8 bases. The CDR3 has 15 residues. The germline V gene has CDR1 SGHTA and CDR2 FQGTGA. V lost 4 bases to trimming and J lost 4 bases; unmatched junction nucleotides: 8. The CDR3 nucleotides are TGTGCCAGCAGCTCACAGGGGGTGGGGAGCACTGAAGCTTTCTTT. Its protein product is CASSSQGVGSTEAFF.

There are many counts of this clonotype. The chain combines TRBV7-2 with TRBJ2-1; D remains unclear. Germline values: CDR1 SGHTA, CDR2 FQGNSA. Trimming left V 5 bases short and J 8 bases short, with 7 bases between. This CDR3 spans 11 amino acids. CDR3 region: CASSQRYEQFF. CDR3 nucleotides: TGTGCCAGCAGCCAACGCTATGAGCAGTTCTTC.

This clonotype occurred many times. This chain joins TRBV7-8 and TRBJ2-4, with 11 bases that match TRBD1. CDR1 SGHVS and CDR2 FQNEAQ come from the germline V gene. This CDR3 is 17 amino acids long. J was trimmed by 8 bases and V by 5 bases; bases with no gene match: 14. CDR3 in amino acids: CASSPGGTGGFDYIQYF. The CDR3 region has the DNA TGTGCCAGCAGCCCAGGGGGGACAGGGGGTTTTGATTACATTCAGTACTTC. The entire variable domain, with the rest obtained from reference TRBV7-8 and TRBJ2-4, is as follows: GAGVSQSPRYKVAKRGQDVALRCDPISGHVSLFWYQQALGQGPEFLTYFQNEAQLDKSGLPSDRFFAERPEGSVSTLKIQRTQQEDSAVYLCASSPGGTGGFDYIQYFGAGTRLSVL.

This clonotype was found a few times. The rearrangement joins TRBV7-2 to TRBJ1-2; 8 bases agree with TRBD1. This CDR3 has 13 amino acids. The V and J ends lost 8 bases and 7 bases, in that order; junction bases with no gene match: 9. Germline V gene sequence: CDR1 SGHTA, CDR2 FQGNSA. CDR3 residues: CASAPDRERGYTF. The CDR3 DNA reads as TGTGCCAGCGCTCCGGACAGGGAGCGTGGCTACACCTTC.

V is TRBV6-5 and J is TRBJ2-3; 7 bases fit TRBD2. This CDR3 comprises 13 residues. V shed 1 base and J 10 bases; nucleotides not matched to a gene: 5. The V gene's germline CDR1 is MNHEY and CDR2 SVGAGI. The DNA for the CDR3 is TGTGCCAGCAGTTACTTGTCGGGAGGCCCGCAGTATTTT. It codes for CASSYLSGGPQYF.

J is TRBJ2-3 and V is TRBV12-3 or TRBV12-4, with a tentative D call TRBD1 (6 bases). The CDR3 loop spans 14 amino acids. Trimming left V 7 bases short and J 2 bases short, with 13 bases between. The CDR3 here is CASNTRGHTDTQYF. The CDR3 bases are TGTGCCAGCAACACCAGGGGACACACAGATACGCAGTATTTT.

This chain links TRBV7-9 with TRBJ1-1; 7 nucleotides align to TRBD1. The V gene's germline CDR1 is SEHNR and CDR2 FQNEAQ (reference sequence). The CDR3 has 15 amino acids. The trim removed 5 bases at V and 1 base at J, leaving 7 bases unmatched. The CDR3 sequence: CASSLTTGANTEAFF. In DNA, the CDR3 is TGTGCCAGCAGCCTAACAACAGGGGCGAACACTGAAGCTTTCTTT.

In its sample, this clonotype was seen many times. V usage is TRBV25-1 and J usage is TRBJ2-7; D possibly matches TRBD1 or TRBD2 (5 bases each). Germline-derived CDR1 and CDR2 are MGHDK and SYGVNS. The CDR3 covers 14 residues. V was shortened by 2 bases and J by 6 bases, with 14 bases between the two germline ends. As DNA, the CDR3 is TGTGCCAGCAGTGAAGGGGGTGGGTCCGCCGAGCAGTACGTC. Its protein is CASSEGGGSAEQYV.

The table lists this clonotype with a few counts. The chain has TRBV7-2 and TRBJ2-2, with 10 bases fitting TRBD2. CDR1 is SGHTA, CDR2 FQGNSA, per germline. This CDR3 region has 14 residues. Trimming at V came to 5 bases and at J to 6 bases, leaving 3 bases not matched to a gene. The CDR3 nucleotides are TGTGCCAGCAGCAGGACTAGCGGTTCCGGGGAGCTGTTTTTT. Translated: CASSRTSGSGELFF. Filled out from reference TRBV7-2 and TRBJ2-2, the complete variable domain reads GAGVSQSPSNKVTEKGKDVELRCDPISGHTALYWYRQSLGQGLEFLIYFQGNSAPDKSGLPSDRFSAERTGGSVSTLTIQRTQQEDSAVYLCASSRTSGSGELFFGEGSRLTVL.

This sequence joins TRBV6-1 and TRBJ2-7, with 8 nucleotides matching TRBD2. The CDR3 runs to 14 residues. Per germline, CDR1 MNHNS and CDR2 SASEGT. J lost 2 bases, V lost 5 bases, and 5 bases had no gene match. CDR3 nucleotide sequence: TGTGCCAGCAGTCGGAGCGGGAGCGCCTACGAGCAGTACTTC. Protein: CASSRSGSAYEQYF.

This clonotype occurred a few times. The V call is TRBV19, the J call TRBJ2-1, with D possibly being TRBD1 (6 bases). The CDR3 sequence is 13 residues long. Between the trimmed V and J ends, which lost 5 bases and 5 bases, there was a span of 10 bases. Germline V gene lookup returns CDR1 LNHDA and CDR2 SQIVND (reference sequence). The CDR3 protein is CASSPDRNNEQFF. The CDR3 DNA follows: TGTGCCAGTAGTCCCGACAGGAACAATGAGCAGTTCTTC.

This clonotype was detected only a few times. The chain carries TRBV19 and TRBJ1-2, with 7 bases aligning to TRBD1. This CDR3 spans 13 amino acids. The junction had 2 bases not matched to a gene; V was cut back by 5 bases and J by 2 bases. Looked up from germline, CDR1 is LNHDA and CDR2 is SQIVND (reference sequence). CDR3 nucleotide sequence: TGTGCCAGTAGTTGGACAGGAAACTATGGCTACACCTTC. This translates into CASSWTGNYGYTF. Using reference TRBV19 and TRBJ1-2 for the parts outside the CDR3, the full variable domain is DGGITQSPKYLFRKEGQNVTLSCEQNLNHDAMYWYRQDPGQGLRLIYYSQIVNDFQKGDIAEGYSVSREKKESFPLTVTSAQKNPTAFYLCASSWTGNYGYTFGSGTRLTVV.

There are a few counts of this clonotype. The V call is TRBV4-3, the J call TRBJ1-5, with D uncertain. CDR1 and CDR2 from the germline V gene are LGHNA and YSLEER. This CDR3 has 17 residues. The V and J ends lost 4 bases and 4 bases respectively, with 20 bases between them. CDR3 nucleotides: TGCGCCAGCAGCCTACGAGCTGACCCCGTCGGGAATCAGCCCCAGCATTTT. This sequence encodes CASSLRADPVGNQPQHF.

V and J are TRBV19 and TRBJ2-1, with D possibly TRBD2 on 5 matching bases. In germline, CDR1 is LNHDA, CDR2 SQIVND (reference sequence). V was cut by 5 bases and J by 0 bases, with 20 bases left in between. This CDR3 spans 18 amino acids. For the CDR3, the DNA is TGTGCCAGTAGTCCCCGGACTCGAAGCTTGAGCTCCTACAATGAGCAGTTCTTC. Amino acids: CASSPRTRSLSSYNEQFF.

In this sample, this clonotype turned up many times. This rearrangement joins TRBV7-9 to TRBJ1-1, with D possibly TRBD1 on 5 matching bases. Trimming pared 8 bases from V and 0 bases from J, leaving 13 bases between. The CDR3 runs 14 residues. The germline CDR1 and CDR2 sequences are SEHNR and FQNEAQ (reference sequence). The CDR3 here is CASYRIPLNTEAFF. The CDR3 DNA reads TGTGCCAGCTACAGGATCCCGTTGAACACTGAAGCTTTCTTT.

This clonotype has only a few counts. V is TRBV6-2 or TRBV6-3 and J is TRBJ2-1; D is tentatively TRBD1 or TRBD2 (5 bases each). Germline lookup yields CDR1 MNHEY and CDR2 SVGEGT. The ends were cut back, 1 base at V and 7 bases at J, with 11 bases in the middle. CDR3 length: 14 residues. CDR3 residues: CASSYLPGPNEQFF. The CDR3 nucleotides read TGTGCCAGCAGTTACTTACCGGGGCCGAATGAGCAGTTCTTC.

This clonotype has more than one count but fewer than ten. The chain is built from TRBV6-2 or TRBV6-3 and TRBJ2-7; 8 nucleotides match TRBD2. Germline CDR1 is MNHEY and CDR2 is SVGEGT. Trimming removed 6 bases from V and 2 bases from J; junction bases left unmatched: 12. The CDR3 totals 16 residues. This CDR3 is CASSRDPGLGTYEQYF. The CDR3 nucleotides are TGTGCCAGCAGCAGGGACCCGGGACTAGGGACCTACGAGCAGTACTTC.